Described below is a single T cell receptor (beta chain) sequence and its context. Its cognate antigen is unknown. This record belongs to a study of cytotoxic CD8 clonotypes in ibrutinib-treated CLL. Looking at the study overall: After a median of about 70 months, approximately 15 patients stayed remitted and some twelve progressed; responses had been partial in around 25 and complete in 2.

The protocol was immunoSEQ multiplex PCR, while the TCRdb copy is restricted to in-frame clones and leaves out a portion. The table shows 150,000 to 250,000 clones, with over 60% occurring only once. TCR beta libraries used around 1.8 micrograms of DNA from cryopreserved PBMCs. Findings of the study overall: Private clonotypes, not public ones, expanded at ibrutinib response.

This sequence was found in a human donor with chronic lymphocytic leukemia. The sequences come from PBMCs, collected after 24 months of ibrutinib treatment.

CDR3 nucleotide sequence: TGTGCCAGCAGTTTCGGATGGAACAACGAGCAGTACTTC. It codes for CASSFGWNNEQYF. This chain joins TRBV27 and TRBJ2-7; no clear D. V was pared by 3 bases and J by 5 bases, with 11 bases between. CDR3 length: 13 amino acids. CDR1 and CDR2 from the germline V gene are MNHEY and SMNVEV (reference sequence).